Each of the 6 T cell receptor beta chains below was sequenced from the same sample in a study of cytomegalovirus exposure and HLA in healthy donors. 60 Vbeta and 13 Jbeta primers were used in PCR. TCRdb keeps only in-frame clones here, not all; method: immunoSEQ multiplex PCR. Of 100,000 to 150,000 clones in the sample, 60% to 85% are singletons; the top ten hold about 6%. The sample consisted of PBMCs. These receptors all stem from a woman aged 35 to 49 in good health and CMV-seronegative.

The chain has TRBV14 and TRBJ2-3; 10 bases agree with TRBD2. V shed 5 bases and J 0 bases; nucleotides not matched to a gene: 2. The germline V gene has CDR1 SGHDN and CDR2 FVKESK. This CDR3 has 15 residues. For the CDR3, the DNA is TGTGCCAGCAGCTATAGCGGGGGGAGCACAGATACGCAGTATTTT. This sequence encodes CASSYSGGSTDTQYF.

This clone occurred a few times. This chain uses TRBV27 with TRBJ2-5, with D tentatively TRBD2 (7 bases). The germline gives CDR1 MNHEY, CDR2 SMNVEV (reference sequence). This CDR3 has 14 residues. V was pared by 6 bases and J by 5 bases, with 16 bases between. This CDR3 is CASSSRGATETQYF. The CDR3, as DNA: TGTGCCAGCAGCTCCCGGGGGGCCACGGAGACCCAGTACTTC.

J is TRBJ2-1 and V is TRBV19, with 7 bases aligning to TRBD2. Germline loops: CDR1 LNHDA, CDR2 SQIVND (reference sequence). V was clipped by 8 bases and J by 4 bases; unmatched bases: 5. The CDR3 sequence is 13 residues long. This CDR3 reads CASGSGLYNEQFF. The CDR3 region has the DNA TGTGCCAGTGGTAGCGGGCTGTACAATGAGCAGTTCTTC.

The chain combines TRBV5-1 with TRBJ1-4, with a weak D call TRBD1 (5 bases). CDR1 is SGHRS, CDR2 YFSETQ, per germline. V was clipped by 5 bases and J by 4 bases, with 12 bases between them. The CDR3 contains 14 residues. The CDR3 DNA follows: TGCGCCAGCAGGGTGGCGGGGGTTAATGAAAAACTGTTTTTT. Translated: CASRVAGVNEKLFF.

The gene calls are TRBV7-6 and TRBJ2-7; maybe TRBD1 (5 bases). Trimming cost V 5 bases and J 4 bases, with 9 bases left between them. The CDR3 totals 12 residues. Germline V gives CDR1 SGHVS, CDR2 FNYEAQ. CDR3 in amino acids: CASSPTGYEQYF. DNA of the CDR3: TGTGCCAGCAGCCCTACAGGATACGAGCAGTACTTC. Full variable domain (outside the CDR3, taken from reference TRBV7-6 and TRBJ2-7): GAGVSQSPRYKVTKRGQDVALRCDPISGHVSLYWYRQALGQGPEFLTYFNYEAQQDKSGLPNDRFSAERPEGSISTLTIQRTEQRDSAMYRCASSPTGYEQYFGPGTRLTVT.

The chain joins TRBV28 to TRBJ1-4, with TRBD1 identical over 8 bases. This CDR3 has 15 residues. Germline V gene data show CDR1 as MDHEN and CDR2 as SYDVKM. The V and J ends lost 5 bases and 8 bases, in that order; junction bases with no gene match: 10. CDR3 loop: CASSRTGGAQEKLFF. For the CDR3, the DNA is TGTGCCAGCAGTCGTACAGGGGGTGCTCAAGAAAAACTGTTTTTT.